A single T cell receptor beta chain is shown here with its context. Its matching antigen is unknown. The record originates from a study of siplizumab effects on memory and regulatory T cells. Broader study findings: Proliferating Tregs from siplizumab cultures lacked functional confirmation of suppression. Solely a minor proportion of alloreactive clones could be assigned to unstimulated subsets. About 75-95% of proliferating CD4+ or CD8+ clones had no assignable naive or memory phenotype.

Between the trimmed V and J ends, which lost 0 bases and 4 bases, there was a span of 16 bases. Germline CDR1 and CDR2: GTSNPN and SVGIG (reference sequence). The length of the CDR3 is 17 residues. The study assayed around 9 x 10^4 TCR templates per sample. Data came from immunoSEQ multiplex PCR; TCRdb stores just in-frame clones and leaves some out. Altogether about 110,000 clones are present, just over 90% being singletons, with the ten largest covering under 0.75%. Specimen: Tregs sorted from blood. The chain carries TRBV30 and TRBJ1-6; no clear D. The source is a human donor in good health. CDR3 DNA sequence: TGTGCCTGGAGTGTACCTCAGGCCGCTTGGTATAATTCACCCCTCCACTTT. It translates to CAWSVPQAAWYNSPLHF.